These T cell receptor beta chains were read from a single sample in a study of cytomegalovirus exposure and HLA in healthy donors. Using immunoSEQ multiplex PCR, the repertoire was profiled, and TCRdb retains in-frame clones only, with some absent. This table has some 180,000 clones, around 80% appearing once. Specimen: PBMCs. Receptors originate from a man aged 25 to 40 in good health and CMV-seronegative. CDR3s leave out the opening cysteine and the closing phenylalanine or tryptophan. A D gene is named only where the DNA matches it firmly.

D gene: .; V gene: TRBV28; CDR3 length: 9; CDR3 protein: ASSLREEQF
D gene: TRBD2; V gene: TRBV30; CDR3 length: 15; CDR3 protein: AWSLGLAGDGENIQY
D gene: TRBD1; V gene: TRBV19; CDR3 length: 12; CDR3 protein: ASSRGQGNYEQY
D gene: TRBD1; V gene: TRBV4-1; CDR3 length: 15; CDR3 protein: ASSQDGTGFLSTEAF
D gene: .; V gene: TRBV4-2; CDR3 length: 11; CDR3 protein: ASSQEFGNEQY
D gene: .; V gene: TRBV10-2; CDR3 length: 10; CDR3 protein: ASSGGGSEQF
D gene: TRBD2; V gene: TRBV14; CDR3 length: 13; CDR3 protein: ASSLTSGIPETQY
D gene: .; V gene: TRBV28; CDR3 length: 13; CDR3 protein: ASSSGSSGNTEAF
D gene: .; V gene: TRBV5-1; CDR3 length: 12; CDR3 protein: ASSLVPFTDTQY
D gene: .; V gene: TRBV9; CDR3 length: 12; CDR3 protein: ASSAKPGNTEAF
D gene: TRBD2; V gene: TRBV5-1; CDR3 length: 12; CDR3 protein: ASSIGGSSYEQY
D gene: TRBD1; V gene: TRBV19; CDR3 length: 11; CDR3 protein: ASGRTGIQKLF
D gene: .; V gene: TRBV7-7; CDR3 length: 11; CDR3 protein: ASSPTRSGELF
D gene: .; V gene: TRBV5-1; CDR3 length: 12; CDR3 protein: ASSPTRPRDEQY
D gene: TRBD2; V gene: TRBV19; CDR3 length: 14; CDR3 protein: ASSIWSAGADETQY
D gene: .; V gene: TRBV5-5; CDR3 length: 11; CDR3 protein: ASSLMSAYEQY
D gene: .; V gene: TRBV4-1; CDR3 length: 12; CDR3 protein: ASSQVGGLNEQF
D gene: TRBD1; V gene: TRBV7-2; CDR3 length: 13; CDR3 protein: ASSFAGQSNQPQH
D gene: .; V gene: TRBV6-6; CDR3 length: 9; CDR3 protein: AAAGPNEQF
D gene: TRBD2; V gene: TRBV6-4; CDR3 length: 13; CDR3 protein: ASRQGLAHTYEQY
D gene: TRBD1; V gene: TRBV2; CDR3 length: 12; CDR3 protein: AKRTGGNTGELF
D gene: TRBD1; V gene: TRBV6-1; CDR3 length: 13; CDR3 protein: ASRLRQGANQPQH
D gene: .; V gene: TRBV6-5; CDR3 length: 12; CDR3 protein: ASRYTGSAYEQY
D gene: TRBD1; V gene: TRBV5-6; CDR3 length: 13; CDR3 protein: ASSAGTGFGETQY
D gene: TRBD2; V gene: TRBV6-4; CDR3 length: 10; CDR3 protein: ASSDLAGEQF
D gene: TRBD1; V gene: TRBV5-4; CDR3 length: 12; CDR3 protein: ASSLTGLQETQY
D gene: .; V gene: TRBV11-2; CDR3 length: 11; CDR3 protein: ASSFGVGNEQF
D gene: .; V gene: TRBV5-1; CDR3 length: 11; CDR3 protein: ASSLAVNTEAF
D gene: TRBD1; V gene: TRBV6-4; CDR3 length: 13; CDR3 protein: ASSDSPGQPHEQF
D gene: .; V gene: TRBV15; CDR3 length: 10; CDR3 protein: ATSRDRYEQY
D gene: TRBD1; V gene: TRBV14; CDR3 length: 18; CDR3 protein: ASSQRGRDREYRMNTEAF
D gene: .; V gene: TRBV7-9; CDR3 length: 14; CDR3 protein: ASSVTESATNEKLF
D gene: .; V gene: TRBV7-9; CDR3 length: 11; CDR3 protein: ASSHDLSYEQY
D gene: TRBD2; V gene: TRBV5-5; CDR3 length: 13; CDR3 protein: ASSLEAGGFYEQY
D gene: TRBD2; V gene: TRBV4-1; CDR3 length: 13; CDR3 protein: ASSQVAGGVNEQF
D gene: .; V gene: TRBV27; CDR3 length: 13; CDR3 protein: ASSLSWQGSYEQY
D gene: .; V gene: TRBV5-4; CDR3 length: 11; CDR3 protein: ASSRTREETQY
D gene: .; V gene: TRBV4-2; CDR3 length: 11; CDR3 protein: ASSQGDLISLY
D gene: TRBD1; V gene: TRBV18; CDR3 length: 12; CDR3 protein: ASSPDRGIGELF
D gene: TRBD1; V gene: TRBV9; CDR3 length: 13; CDR3 protein: ASSVGGQGNSPLH
D gene: TRBD1; V gene: TRBV13; CDR3 length: 13; CDR3 protein: ASSLTGTGGLEQY